The 13 T cell receptor beta chains presented below share a single source sample, sequenced in a study of blood T cell repertoires in COVID-19. Assay: immunoSEQ multiplex PCR; the TCRdb copy retains only in-frame clones and omits some. The sample has about 140,000 clones; 88% are singletons. Sequenced sample: peripheral blood. These receptors all come from a human donor with COVID-19, enrolled during active disease. The donor label of this sample is uncertain.

The chain uses TRBV5-6 and TRBJ2-7; the D gene is possibly TRBD1 (6 bases). From germline, CDR1 is SGHDT and CDR2 YYEEEE. Between the trimmed V and J ends, which lost 2 bases and 0 bases, there was a span of 12 bases. There are 15 residues in the CDR3. CDR3 in amino acids: CASSFRDIYSYEQYF. DNA of the CDR3: TGTGCCAGCAGCTTTCGGGACATATACTCCTACGAGCAGTACTTC.

CDR3 residues: CASRKTQRETQYF. DNA for the CDR3: TGTGCCAGCAGGAAGACTCAACGAGAGACCCAGTACTTC. The chain combines TRBV2 with TRBJ2-5; D remains ambiguous. The CDR3 length is 13 residues. Germline V gives CDR1 SNHLY, CDR2 FYNNEI. V gave up 6 bases and J gave up 4 bases, with 12 bases separating them.

The chain recombines TRBV11-1 with TRBJ2-7; 9 nucleotides agree with TRBD1. Germline values: CDR1 SGHAT, CDR2 FQDESV (reference sequence). The CDR3 covers 15 residues. Losses at the gene ends were 3 bases for V and 6 bases for J; bases not matched to a gene: 9. In DNA, the CDR3 is TGTGCCAGCAGCTTTCGTGGACAGGGGTTAGGCGAGCAGTACTTC. Its translation: CASSFRGQGLGEQYF.

The chain uses TRBV11-2 and TRBJ1-3; D perhaps matches TRBD1 (6 bases). With 5 bases removed from V and 0 bases from J, the gap between germline ends came to 17 bases. The CDR3 sequence is 17 residues long. The germline gives CDR1 SGHAT, CDR2 FQNNGV. The CDR3 here is CASSRPTGSFSGNTIYF. The CDR3 coding sequence is TGTGCCAGCAGCCGACCGACAGGTAGTTTCTCTGGAAACACCATATATTTT.

The rearrangement uses TRBV6-5 and TRBJ1-4; the D gene is possibly TRBD1 (5 bases). Trimming took off 6 bases at V and 8 bases at J, with 13 bases between the two ends. This CDR3 is 13 amino acids long. CDR1 is MNHEY and CDR2 is SVGAGI in the germline V gene. CDR3 DNA: TGTGCCAGCAGCAGGGAGGCGAGGGAAAAACTGTTTTTT. Protein sequence: CASSREAREKLFF.

This sequence joins TRBV3-1 (or the pseudogene TRBV3-2) and TRBJ2-2; tentatively, D is TRBD2 (5 bases). The length of the CDR3 is 14 residues. CDR1 and CDR2 from the germline V gene are LGHDT and YNNKEL (reference sequence). Between the trimmed V and J ends, which lost 1 base and 3 bases, there was a span of 6 bases. In nucleotides, the CDR3 is TGTGCCAGCAGCCAAGGAGCGGACACCGGGGAGCTGTTTTTT. Its protein is CASSQGADTGELFF.

The rearrangement joins TRBV19 to TRBJ1-5, with D perhaps TRBD1 (6 bases). Germline assignment: CDR1 LNHDA and CDR2 SQIVND (reference sequence). The ends were cut back, 10 bases at V and 4 bases at J, with 14 bases in the middle. CDR3 length equals 13 residues. CDR3 in amino acids: CATELDRNQPQHF. The CDR3 DNA reads as TGTGCCACCGAATTGGACAGAAATCAGCCCCAGCATTTT.

The V and J genes are TRBV5-1 and TRBJ2-2; TRBD2 matches 11 bases. The CDR3 is 16 amino acids. Germline lookup yields CDR1 SGHRS and CDR2 YFSETQ. Trimming removed 4 bases from V and 7 bases from J; junction bases left unmatched: 9. CDR3 protein: CASSPLAGGPVGELFF. In nucleotides, the CDR3 is TGCGCCAGCAGCCCCTTAGCGGGGGGGCCCGTCGGGGAGCTGTTTTTT. The complete variable domain, with remaining parts taken from reference TRBV5-1 and TRBJ2-2, reads KAGVTQTPRYLIKTRGQQVTLSCSPISGHRSVSWYQQTPGQGLQFLFEYFSETQRNKGNFPGRFSGRQFSNSRSEMNVSTLELGDSALYLCASSPLAGGPVGELFFGEGSRLTVL.

The chain combines TRBV30 with TRBJ2-7; 7 nucleotides line up with TRBD1. This CDR3 contains 13 residues. V trimming: 4 bases; J trimming: 3 bases; junction bases outside the gene matches: 6. Germline CDR1 and CDR2: GTSNPN and SVGIG (reference sequence). The chain's CDR3 is CAWTQGKFYEQYF. The CDR3 region has the DNA TGTGCCTGGACACAGGGGAAATTCTACGAGCAGTACTTC.

V gene TRBV18 combines with J gene TRBJ1-3; TRBD1 is a possible D gene (5 bases). Germline-derived CDR1 and CDR2 are KGHSH and LQKENI. V dropped 4 bases and J dropped 1 base, with 8 bases sitting between them. The CDR3 loop spans 14 amino acids. CDR3: CASSRDRSGNTIYF. CDR3 nucleotide sequence: TGTGCCAGCTCACGAGACAGATCTGGAAACACCATATATTTT.

This clone was seen a few times. The V and J genes are TRBV5-1 and TRBJ1-1; 12 nucleotides align to TRBD1. Germline CDR1 and CDR2: SGHRS and YFSETQ. Losses at the gene ends were 1 base for V and 5 bases for J; bases not matched to a gene: 6. This CDR3 has 16 amino acids. The CDR3 loop reads CASSLRGQGARTEAFF. CDR3 nucleotide sequence: TGCGCCAGCAGCTTGCGGGGACAGGGGGCGCGTACTGAAGCTTTCTTT.

The V gene is TRBV18, the J gene TRBJ2-2; tentative D call: TRBD2 (5 bases). Between the trimmed V and J ends, which lost 4 bases and 1 base, there was a span of 13 bases. The CDR3 totals 16 residues. Germline-derived CDR1 and CDR2 are KGHSH and LQKENI. This CDR3 is CASSRGGGENTGELFF. DNA for the CDR3: TGTGCCAGCTCACGTGGAGGCGGAGAGAACACCGGGGAGCTGTTTTTT.

Only one count was recorded for this clone. The chain has TRBV11-2 and TRBJ2-2, with 12 nucleotides matching TRBD2. The CDR3 runs 16 residues. The germline V gene has CDR1 SGHAT and CDR2 FQNNGV. V shed 2 bases and J 6 bases; nucleotides not matched to a gene: 4. CDR3 DNA sequence: TGTGCCAGCAGCTTATCTAGCGGGGGGGCCCCCGGGGAGCTGTTTTTT. This sequence encodes CASSLSSGGAPGELFF.